These 13 T cell receptor beta chains were sequenced from one sample in a study of blood T cell repertoires in COVID-19. Produced via immunoSEQ multiplex PCR; TCRdb's table is partial and in-frame only. The table shows about 160,000 clones, with around 84% occurring only once. The sample comprised peripheral blood. These receptors were obtained from a human donor with acute or convalescent COVID-19. The donor label of this sample is uncertain.

This chain links TRBV9 with TRBJ2-7, with 9 bases matching TRBD1. Germline loops: CDR1 SGDLS, CDR2 YYNGEE. The CDR3 contains 12 residues. J was trimmed by 5 bases and V by 4 bases; bases with no gene match: 1. The CDR3 sequence: CASSTGGHEQYF. The CDR3 DNA reads as TGTGCCAGCAGCACAGGGGGCCACGAGCAGTACTTC.

This rearrangement joins TRBV28 to TRBJ2-7; D is unclear. Germline CDR1 and CDR2: MDHEN and SYDVKM. There are 13 residues in the CDR3. Trimming took off 7 bases at V and 0 bases at J, with 10 bases between the two ends. CDR3 in DNA: TGTGCCAGCAATCCCTTCCTCTCCTACGAGCAGTACTTC. Protein product: CASNPFLSYEQYF.

The gene calls are TRBV9 and TRBJ2-5; TRBD2 aligns across 10 bases. This CDR3 has 22 amino acids. CDR1 and CDR2 from the germline V gene are SGDLS and YYNGEE. Trimming removed 3 bases from V and 0 bases from J; junction bases left unmatched: 23. The CDR3 reads CASSDQAGGSLPGSWYQETQYF. The CDR3 DNA follows: TGTGCCAGCAGCGACCAAGCGGGGGGGTCACTTCCCGGGAGTTGGTACCAAGAGACCCAGTACTTC.

The chain joins TRBV19 to TRBJ2-5; 12 nucleotides line up with TRBD1. The CDR3 loop spans 15 amino acids. The junction had 4 bases not matched to a gene; V was cut back by 4 bases and J by 4 bases. Per germline, CDR1 LNHDA and CDR2 SQIVND (reference sequence). The CDR3: CASSTGTGGGETQYF. CDR3 nucleotides: TGTGCCAGTAGTACCGGGACAGGGGGCGGAGAGACCCAGTACTTC. Using reference TRBV19 and TRBJ2-5 for the parts outside the CDR3, the full variable domain is DGGITQSPKYLFRKEGQNVTLSCEQNLNHDAMYWYRQDPGQGLRLIYYSQIVNDFQKGDIAEGYSVSREKKESFPLTVTSAQKNPTAFYLCASSTGTGGGETQYFGPGTRLLVL.

The chain employs TRBV6-5 and TRBJ2-6; D is ambiguous. Trimming stripped 6 bases from V and 0 bases from J, with 9 bases between. This CDR3 spans 15 amino acids. The germline V gene has CDR1 MNHEY and CDR2 SVGAGI. The DNA for the CDR3 is TGTGCCAGCAGCCCGCCTATCTCTGGGGCCAACGTCCTGACTTTC. This gives the protein CASSPPISGANVLTF.

The chain has TRBV18 and TRBJ1-4; 7 bases align to TRBD1. The ends lost 2 bases at V and 7 bases at J; junction bases unmatched: 1. CDR3 length: 13 residues. From germline, CDR1 is KGHSH and CDR2 LQKENI. As DNA, the CDR3 is TGTGCCAGCTCACCAACAGGGGTTGAAAAACTGTTTTTT. Residues: CASSPTGVEKLFF.

This clone appeared a few times. The chain combines TRBV29-1 with TRBJ2-3; tentative D call: TRBD2 (6 bases). V lost 6 bases and J 0 bases, leaving 22 bases between the germline ends. The CDR3 sequence is 17 residues long. From germline, CDR1 is SQVTM and CDR2 ANQGSEA. The DNA for the CDR3 is TGCAGCGTCCCGACGGGAGAGGGTACCTCTAGCACAGATACGCAGTATTTT. Encoded protein: CSVPTGEGTSSTDTQYF.

The rearrangement joins TRBV20-1 to TRBJ2-1, with D perhaps TRBD2 (5 bases). This CDR3 contains 10 residues. Germline CDR1 is DFQATT and CDR2 is SNEGSKA (reference sequence). The V gene lost 5 bases and the J gene lost 12 bases, with 11 bases spanning the gap. The CDR3 DNA reads as TGCAGTGCTGTAAGGGAGTGGCAGTTCTTC. Encoded protein: CSAVREWQFF.

This chain joins TRBV9 and TRBJ1-6; D gene unclear. This CDR3 has 17 amino acids. The V end lost 0 bases, the J end lost 8 bases, and 18 bases lay between the germline ends. Germline CDR1 is SGDLS and CDR2 is YYNGEE. CDR3 amino acids: CASSVEAVGGRDSPLHF. The CDR3 DNA is TGTGCCAGCAGCGTAGAAGCCGTTGGAGGTAGGGATTCACCCCTCCACTTT.

The chain couples TRBV4-1 to TRBJ2-7, with 7 bases fitting TRBD1. V dropped 0 bases and J dropped 0; count of bases not matched to a gene: 11. The CDR3 covers 18 residues. Germline CDR1 and CDR2: MGHRA and YSYEKL. The CDR3 protein is CASSQDRPFGDSSYEQYF. The CDR3 bases are TGCGCCAGCAGCCAAGATCGCCCTTTCGGGGACAGCTCCTACGAGCAGTACTTC.

This chain joins TRBV11-2 and TRBJ2-1; 9 bases map to TRBD2. CDR1 is SGHAT and CDR2 is FQNNGV in the germline V gene. The CDR3 is made up of 12 amino acids. The trim removed 2 bases at V and 15 bases at J, leaving 5 bases unmatched. The DNA for the CDR3 is TGTGCCAGCAGCTTACTAGCGGGGTGGGGGTTCTTC. Protein: CASSLLAGWGFF. Based on the CDR3 plus reference TRBV11-2 and TRBJ2-1, the full variable domain is EAGVAQSPRYKIIEKRQSVAFWCNPISGHATLYWYQQILGQGPKLLIQFQNNGVVDDSQLPKDRFSAERLKGVDSTLKIQPAKLEDSAVYLCASSLLAGWGFFGPGTRLTVL.

This chain connects TRBV20-1 to TRBJ2-3; D is unresolved. Germline CDR1 is DFQATT and CDR2 is SNEGSKA (reference sequence). Trimming removed 6 bases at V and 2 bases at J, with 6 bases between. The CDR3 contains 11 residues. CDR3 sequence reads: CSALNTDTQYF. The CDR3 DNA reads TGCAGTGCGCTAAACACAGATACGCAGTATTTT.

The CDR3 region is CAWRRLAGAGELFF. Here the CDR3 DNA reads TGTGCCTGGAGACGACTAGCGGGGGCCGGGGAGCTGTTTTTT. This chain uses TRBV30 with TRBJ2-2; TRBD2 agrees at 12 bases. Germline V gene data show CDR1 as GTSNPN and CDR2 as SVGIG (reference sequence). This CDR3 is built from 14 residues. V was clipped by 3 bases and J by 6 bases; unmatched bases: 2.